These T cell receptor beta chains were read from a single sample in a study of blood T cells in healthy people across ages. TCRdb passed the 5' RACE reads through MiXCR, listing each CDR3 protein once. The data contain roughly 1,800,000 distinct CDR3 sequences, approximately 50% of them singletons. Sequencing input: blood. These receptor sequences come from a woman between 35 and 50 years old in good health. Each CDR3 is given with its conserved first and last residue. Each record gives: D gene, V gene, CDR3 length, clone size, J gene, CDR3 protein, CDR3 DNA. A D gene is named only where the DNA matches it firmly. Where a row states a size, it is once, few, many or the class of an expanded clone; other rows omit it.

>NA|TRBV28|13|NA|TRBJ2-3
CASFGLLTDTQYF
TGTGCCAGCTTCGGACTCCTTACAGATACGCAGTATTTT
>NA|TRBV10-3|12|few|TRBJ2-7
CAISEGEYEQYF
TGTGCCATCAGTGAGGGAGAGTACGAGCAGTACTTC
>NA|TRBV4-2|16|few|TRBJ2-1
CASSHNKGGSYNEQFF
TGTGCCAGCAGCCATAATAAGGGAGGCTCCTACAATGAGCAGTTCTTC
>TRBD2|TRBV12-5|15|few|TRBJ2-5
CASGLATSGGETQYF
TGTGCTAGTGGTTTGGCAACTAGCGGGGGGGAGACCCAGTACTTC
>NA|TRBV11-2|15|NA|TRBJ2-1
CASSSRGADIDEQFF
TGTGCCAGCAGCTCTCGAGGGGCAGATATCGATGAGCAGTTCTTC
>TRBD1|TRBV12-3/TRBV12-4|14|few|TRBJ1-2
CATVGTGSNYGYTF
TGTGCCACCGTTGGGACAGGGTCTAACTATGGCTACACCTTC
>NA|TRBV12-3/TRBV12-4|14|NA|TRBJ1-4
CASSLDVANEKLFF
TGTGCCAGCAGCCTGGACGTGGCTAATGAAAAACTGTTTTTT
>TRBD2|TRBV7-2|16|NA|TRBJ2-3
CASSARLAGSTDTQYF
TGTGCCAGCAGCGCCCGACTAGCGGGAAGCACAGATACGCAGTATTTT
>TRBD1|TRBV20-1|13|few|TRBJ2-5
CSRTDRWSETQYF
TGCAGTCGAACGGACAGGTGGTCAGAGACCCAGTACTTC
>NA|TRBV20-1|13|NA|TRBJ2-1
CSANTGPYNEQFF
TGCAGTGCTAACACAGGCCCCTACAATGAGCAGTTCTTC
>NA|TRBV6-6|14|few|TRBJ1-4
CASSSRRLNEKLFF
TGTGCCAGCAGTAGCAGGCGCTTGAATGAAAAACTGTTTTTT
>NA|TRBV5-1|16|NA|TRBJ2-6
CASSFTAGTGANVLTF
TGCGCCAGCAGCTTCACCGCGGGCACTGGGGCCAACGTCCTGACTTTC
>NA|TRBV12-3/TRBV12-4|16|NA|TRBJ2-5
CASSLVMGHLQETQYF
TGTGCCAGCAGTTTAGTAATGGGGCACCTCCAAGAGACCCAGTACTTC
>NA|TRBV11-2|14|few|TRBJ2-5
CASSGRRAQETQYF
TGTGCCAGCAGCGGGAGACGGGCACAAGAGACCCAGTACTTC
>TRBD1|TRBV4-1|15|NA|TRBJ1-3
CASSQPRDSGNTIYF
TGCGCCAGCAGCCAACCCCGGGACAGTGGAAACACCATATATTTT
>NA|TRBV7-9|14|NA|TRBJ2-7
CASSPQGVTGEQYF
TGTGCCAGCAGCCCCCAGGGCGTAACGGGCGAGCAGTACTTC
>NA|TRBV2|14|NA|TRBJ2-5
CASSPLFGQETQYF
TGTGCCAGCAGCCCCCTTTTCGGACAAGAGACCCAGTACTTC
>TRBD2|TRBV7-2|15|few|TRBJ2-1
CASSRTSGRGDEQFF
TGTGCCAGCAGCCGAACTAGCGGGAGGGGCGATGAGCAGTTCTTC
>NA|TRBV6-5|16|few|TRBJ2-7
CASSYSGGAQAYEQYF
TGTGCCAGCAGTTACTCAGGGGGGGCGCAGGCCTACGAGCAGTACTTC
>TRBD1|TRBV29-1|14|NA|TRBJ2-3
CSVDEDRGTDTQYF
TGCAGCGTTGACGAGGACAGGGGCACAGATACGCAGTATTTT
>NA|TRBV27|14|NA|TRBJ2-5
CASSSGQTQETRYF
TGTGCCAGCAGTTCGGGACAAACCCAAGAGACCCGGTACTTC
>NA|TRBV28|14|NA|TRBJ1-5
CASIPAGDHQPQHF
TGTGCCAGCATCCCCGCGGGGGATCATCAGCCCCAGCATTTT
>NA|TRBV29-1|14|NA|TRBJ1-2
CSVEARGSGYGYTF
TGCAGCGTTGAAGCCAGGGGATCTGGCTATGGCTACACCTTC
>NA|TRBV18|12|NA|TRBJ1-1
CASSQQGAEAFF
TGTGCCAGCTCACAACAGGGAGCAGAAGCTTTCTTT
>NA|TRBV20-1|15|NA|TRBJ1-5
CSARGGAQSDQPQHF
TGCAGTGCTAGGGGGGGGGCGCAAAGCGATCAGCCCCAGCATTTT
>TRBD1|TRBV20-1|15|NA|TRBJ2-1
CSAPQRGRLNNEQFF
TGCAGTGCTCCTCAAAGGGGGCGCCTGAATAATGAGCAGTTCTTC
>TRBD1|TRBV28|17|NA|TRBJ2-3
CASSAWTGGAGTDTQYF
TGTGCCAGCAGTGCCTGGACAGGGGGCGCGGGCACAGATACGCAGTATTTT
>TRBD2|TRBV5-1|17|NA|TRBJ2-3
CARSLARSRGDTDTQYF
TGCGCCCGCAGCTTGGCCCGGAGTCGGGGGGACACAGATACGCAGTATTTT
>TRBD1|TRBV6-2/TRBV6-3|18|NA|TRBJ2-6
CASSMGQGALGGANVLTF
TGTGCCAGCAGTATGGGACAGGGGGCGTTAGGTGGGGCCAACGTCCTGACTTTC
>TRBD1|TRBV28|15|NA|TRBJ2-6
CASRQQGLGANVLTF
TGTGCCAGCAGACAACAGGGGTTGGGGGCCAACGTCCTGACTTTC